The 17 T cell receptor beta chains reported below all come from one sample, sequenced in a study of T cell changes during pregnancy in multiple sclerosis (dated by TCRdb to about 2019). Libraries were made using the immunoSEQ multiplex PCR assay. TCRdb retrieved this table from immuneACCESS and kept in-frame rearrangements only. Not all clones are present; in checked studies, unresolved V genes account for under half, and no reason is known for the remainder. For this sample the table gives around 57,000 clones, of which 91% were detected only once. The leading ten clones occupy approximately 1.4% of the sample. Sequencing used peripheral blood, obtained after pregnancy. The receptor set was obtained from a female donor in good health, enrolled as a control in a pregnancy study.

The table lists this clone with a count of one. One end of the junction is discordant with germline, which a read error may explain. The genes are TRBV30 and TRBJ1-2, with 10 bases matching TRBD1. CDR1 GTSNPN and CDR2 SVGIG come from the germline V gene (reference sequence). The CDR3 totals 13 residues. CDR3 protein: CAWSVSGQGEYSF. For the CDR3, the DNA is TGTGCCTGGAGTGTGTCCGGACAGGGGGAGTACTCCTTC. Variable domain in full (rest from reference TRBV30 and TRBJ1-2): SQTIHQWPATLVQPVGSPLSLECTVEGTSNPNLYWYRQAAGRGLQLLFYSVGIGQISSEVPQNLSASRPQDRQFILSSKKLLLSDSGFYLCAWSVSGQGEYSFGSGTRLTVV.

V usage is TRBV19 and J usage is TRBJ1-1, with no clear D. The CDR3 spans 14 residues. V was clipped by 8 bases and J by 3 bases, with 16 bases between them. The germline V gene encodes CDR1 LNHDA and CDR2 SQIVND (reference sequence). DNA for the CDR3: TGTGCCAGTCGCCGGGGTATTCGGGACACTGAAGCTTTCTTT. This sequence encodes CASRRGIRDTEAFF. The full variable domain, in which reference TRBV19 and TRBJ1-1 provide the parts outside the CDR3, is DGGITQSPKYLFRKEGQNVTLSCEQNLNHDAMYWYRQDPGQGLRLIYYSQIVNDFQKGDIAEGYSVSREKKESFPLTVTSAQKNPTAFYLCASRRGIRDTEAFFGQGTRLTVV.

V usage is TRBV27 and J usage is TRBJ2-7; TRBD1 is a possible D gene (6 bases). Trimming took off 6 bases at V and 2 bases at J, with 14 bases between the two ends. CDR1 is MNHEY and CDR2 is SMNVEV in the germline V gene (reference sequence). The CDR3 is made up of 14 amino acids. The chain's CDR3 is CASSPGDTTYEQYF. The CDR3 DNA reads TGTGCCAGCAGCCCTGGGGACACGACCTACGAGCAGTACTTC.

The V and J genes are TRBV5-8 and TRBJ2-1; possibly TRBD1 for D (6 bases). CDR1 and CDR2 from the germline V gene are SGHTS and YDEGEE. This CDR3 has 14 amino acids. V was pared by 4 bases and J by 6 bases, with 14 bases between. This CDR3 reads CASSLTGPFNEQFF. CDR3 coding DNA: TGTGCCAGCAGCCTAACAGGGCCTTTCAATGAGCAGTTCTTC.

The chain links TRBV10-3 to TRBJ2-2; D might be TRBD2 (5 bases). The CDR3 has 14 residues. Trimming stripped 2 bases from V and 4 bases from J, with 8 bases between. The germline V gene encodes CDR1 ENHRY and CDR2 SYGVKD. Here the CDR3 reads CAISEGSGTGELFF. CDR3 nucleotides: TGTGCCATCAGTGAGGGAAGCGGCACCGGGGAGCTGTTTTTT.

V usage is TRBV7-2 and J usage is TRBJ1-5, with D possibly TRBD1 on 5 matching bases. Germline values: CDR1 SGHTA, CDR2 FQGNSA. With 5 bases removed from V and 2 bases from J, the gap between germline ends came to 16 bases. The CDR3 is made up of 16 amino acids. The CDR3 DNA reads TGTGCCAGCAGCCTTATTAGGGGAGGGGGCAATCAGCCCCAGCATTTT. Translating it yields CASSLIRGGGNQPQHF.

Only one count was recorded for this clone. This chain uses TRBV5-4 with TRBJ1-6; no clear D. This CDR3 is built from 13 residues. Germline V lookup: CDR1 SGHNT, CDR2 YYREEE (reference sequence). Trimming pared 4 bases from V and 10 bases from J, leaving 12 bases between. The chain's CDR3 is CASSLEVTSPLHF. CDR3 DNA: TGTGCCAGCAGCCTTGAGGTAACCTCACCCCTCCACTTT.

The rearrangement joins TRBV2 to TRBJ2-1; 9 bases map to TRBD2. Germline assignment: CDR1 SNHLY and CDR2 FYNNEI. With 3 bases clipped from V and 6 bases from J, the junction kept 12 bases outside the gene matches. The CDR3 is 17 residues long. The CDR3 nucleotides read TGTGCCAGCAGTGACGGTCGTGGCGGGGGGGTCATCAATGAGCAGTTCTTC. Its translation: CASSDGRGGGVINEQFF.

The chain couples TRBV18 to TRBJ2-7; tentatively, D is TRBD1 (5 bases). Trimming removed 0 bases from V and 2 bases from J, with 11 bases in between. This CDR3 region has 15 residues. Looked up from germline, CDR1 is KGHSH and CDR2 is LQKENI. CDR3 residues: CASSPPSDSTYEQYF. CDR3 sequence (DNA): TGTGCCAGCTCACCACCCAGTGACAGCACCTACGAGCAGTACTTC.

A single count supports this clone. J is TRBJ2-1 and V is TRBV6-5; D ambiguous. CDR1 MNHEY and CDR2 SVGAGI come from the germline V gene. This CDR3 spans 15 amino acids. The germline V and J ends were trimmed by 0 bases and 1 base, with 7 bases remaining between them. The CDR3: CASSYSSGSYNEQFF. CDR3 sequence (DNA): TGTGCCAGCAGTTACTCGTCCGGTTCCTACAATGAGCAGTTCTTC.

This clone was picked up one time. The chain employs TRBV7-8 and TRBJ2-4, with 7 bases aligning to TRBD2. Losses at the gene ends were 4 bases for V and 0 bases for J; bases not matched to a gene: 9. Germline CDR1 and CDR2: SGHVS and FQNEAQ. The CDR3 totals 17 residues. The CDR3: CASSSWGGVRAKNIQYF. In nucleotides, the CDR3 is TGTGCCAGCAGCTCATGGGGGGGGGTCAGAGCCAAAAACATTCAGTACTTC.

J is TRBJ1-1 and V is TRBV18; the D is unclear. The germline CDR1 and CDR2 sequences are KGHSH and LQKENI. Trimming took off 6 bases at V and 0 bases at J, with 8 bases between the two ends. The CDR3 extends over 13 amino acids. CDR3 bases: TGTGCCAGCTCGGTGGAGATGAACACTGAAGCTTTCTTT. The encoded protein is CASSVEMNTEAFF.

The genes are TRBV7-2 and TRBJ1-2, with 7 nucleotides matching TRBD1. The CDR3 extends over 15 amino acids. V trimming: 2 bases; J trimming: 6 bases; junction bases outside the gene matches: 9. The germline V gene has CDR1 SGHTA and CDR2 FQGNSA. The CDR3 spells CASSLKWTGENGYTF. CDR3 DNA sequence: TGTGCCAGCAGCTTAAAGTGGACAGGAGAGAATGGCTACACCTTC.

For the CDR3, the DNA is TGTGCCAGCAGCCAAGATCAGGGAAACTATGGCTACACCTTC. Amino acids: CASSQDQGNYGYTF. The chain carries TRBV4-2 and TRBJ1-2, with D perhaps matching TRBD1 (5 bases). Germline V lookup: CDR1 LGHNA, CDR2 YNFKEQ. This CDR3 is 14 amino acids long. With 0 bases removed from V and 2 bases from J, the gap between germline ends came to 7 bases.

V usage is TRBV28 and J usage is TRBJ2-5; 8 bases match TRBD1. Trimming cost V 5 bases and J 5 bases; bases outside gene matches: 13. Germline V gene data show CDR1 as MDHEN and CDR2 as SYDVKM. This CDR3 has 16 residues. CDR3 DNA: TGTGCCAGCAGTCCAACGAGACAGGGGATTTCCGAGACCCAGTACTTC. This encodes CASSPTRQGISETQYF.

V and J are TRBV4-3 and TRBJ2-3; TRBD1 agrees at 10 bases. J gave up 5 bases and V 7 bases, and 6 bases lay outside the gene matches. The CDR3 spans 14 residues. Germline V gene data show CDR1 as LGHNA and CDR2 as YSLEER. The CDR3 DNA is TGCGCCAGCAAACCGGGACAGGGGATAGATACGCAGTATTTT. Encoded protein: CASKPGQGIDTQYF.

The CDR3 region has the DNA TGTGCCAGCAGCCTAGACAGGGGACCGCGGGGTCAGCCCCAGCATTTT. Protein sequence: CASSLDRGPRGQPQHF. V and J are TRBV7-9 and TRBJ1-5, with 8 bases identical to TRBD1. The V and J ends lost 5 bases and 6 bases, in that order; junction bases with no gene match: 12. CDR3 length equals 16 residues. Germline CDR1 and CDR2: SEHNR and FQNEAQ (reference sequence).